This T cell receptor (beta chain) was recovered during a study of CXCR3-negative and CXCR3-positive naive CD8 T cells. Study details: The libraries together contributed about 135 million TRB reads, each supplying about 1.5 +/- 0.3 million.

Through 5' RACE with UMI labels, the TRB cDNA libraries were prepared. TCRdb re-called the 5' RACE reads, yielding one record per CDR3 amino acid sequence without DNA. Recorded here are some 100,000 distinct CDR3 sequences; the top ten clones represent about 0.34%. Overall study findings and caveats: TRB CDR3 hydrophobicity was greater in CXCR3-positive naive cells than in CXCR3-negative naive cells. Diversity in memory CD8+ cells fell much lower than the comparably high levels seen in both naive subsets. CXCR3 expression dropped partially after cryopreservation, and most assays relied on fresh PBMCs.

The CDR3 loop spans 13 amino acids. On this clonotype: What it binds is unknown.

A CD45RO-CCR7+CD27+CD95- profile was what naive CD8+ T cells displayed. The TCR originated in a human donor in good health. Some clones in this sample may be carry-over from other donors' samples. The chain joins TRBV12-3 or TRBV12-4 to TRBJ1-1. The sequencing input was naive CXCR3+ CD8+ T cells from blood. Subset of the sample: CD45RO-CCR7+CD27+CD95- naive CD8+ T cells expressing CXCR3 (TNR3+). The CDR3 sequence: CASTSGANTEAFF.